Reported below is one T cell receptor beta chain. The source of the sample is a study of blood T cell repertoires in COVID-19. Profiled with immunoSEQ multiplex PCR; TCRdb holds only in-frame clones, not every one. The data contain 60,000 to 85,000 clones, 91% of them seen just once; the ten biggest clones take up 7.3%. The germline CDR1 and CDR2 sequences are SQVTM and ANQGSEA. CDR3 length: 15 residues. V lost 4 bases, J lost 0 bases, and 5 bases stayed unmatched. The rearrangement links TRBV29-1 to TRBJ2-2, with 7 bases matching TRBD1. The sequenced sample consisted of peripheral blood. This clonotype was obtained from a man aged 35 to 55 with COVID-19, enrolled during active disease. The CDR3 here is CSVGGQAANTGELFF. The CDR3 DNA sequence: TGCAGCGTTGGAGGACAGGCCGCGAACACCGGGGAGCTGTTTTTT.